This record concerns one T cell receptor beta chain sequence. These data originate in a study of blood T cell repertoires in COVID-19. Study background: Acute-phase and convalescent COVID-19 samples originated in the United States, Italy and Spain. The cDNA or gDNA used as material had been derived from T cells, B-cell-depleted T cells, or PBMCs.

Germline V gene sequence: CDR1 SEHNR, CDR2 FQNEAQ (reference sequence). The V gene lost 7 bases and the J gene lost 5 bases, with 14 bases spanning the gap. The CDR3 is 13 amino acids. Original processing notes: Estimation of nucleated cell counts was performed using reference gene primer amplification. The protocol was immunoSEQ multiplex PCR, while the TCRdb copy is restricted to in-frame clones and leaves out a portion. The V and J calls and the clone size are those of that table, but D and trimming were determined from the DNA. The sample consists of approximately 210,000 clones, about 90% of them appearing once.

Input material: peripheral blood. This sequence joins TRBV7-9 and TRBJ1-1; the D gene is possibly TRBD1 (6 bases). The sequence derives from a man younger than 45 with acute or convalescent COVID-19. The CDR3 protein is CASKYGGTTEAFF. For the CDR3, the DNA is TGTGCCAGCAAGTATGGGGGCACTACTGAAGCTTTCTTT.